Following are 6 T cell receptor beta chains from one sample sequenced in a study of blood T cell repertoires in COVID-19. The method was immunoSEQ multiplex PCR; TCRdb's version includes in-frame clones alone and lacks a portion of them. The sample has more than 80,000 clones; approximately 80% are singletons. Sample: peripheral blood. The receptors come from a woman aged 55-70 years with acute or convalescent COVID-19.

This chain uses TRBV5-1 with TRBJ1-6; 7 bases align to TRBD1. CDR1 and CDR2 (germline): SGHRS, YFSETQ. This CDR3 comprises 14 residues. V dropped 4 bases and J dropped 8; count of bases not matched to a gene: 6. CDR3 sequence reads: CASSLRDSYSPLHF. Written as DNA, the CDR3 is TGCGCCAGCAGCCTTCGGGACAGTTATTCACCCCTCCACTTT.

This clone was seen a few times. The V call is TRBV19, the J call TRBJ2-7, with 12 positions matching TRBD2. CDR1 is LNHDA and CDR2 is SQIVND in the germline V gene (reference sequence). V lost 7 bases, J lost 6 bases, and 13 bases stayed unmatched. The CDR3 consists of 16 residues. DNA for the CDR3: TGTGCCAGTATGGGCGTGTCTAGCGGGAGGGCTACCGAGCAGTACTTC. Translated, it gives CASMGVSSGRATEQYF.

A single count supports this clone. V is TRBV5-1 and J is TRBJ2-1; 9 bases align to TRBD2. The CDR3 is made up of 16 amino acids. From germline, CDR1 is SGHRS and CDR2 YFSETQ. V shed 0 bases and J 4 bases; nucleotides not matched to a gene: 5. CDR3 sequence (DNA): TGCGCCAGCAGCTTGGGTCGTAGCGGGGGATACAATGAGCAGTTCTTC. Protein product: CASSLGRSGGYNEQFF.

As regards this clone: Other DNA sequences of this sample code for an identical CDR3. V usage is TRBV28 and J usage is TRBJ2-1; 9 bases are a match to TRBD2. Per germline, CDR1 MDHEN and CDR2 SYDVKM. V was clipped by 3 bases and J by 2 bases; unmatched bases: 5. This CDR3 contains 16 residues. Written as DNA, the CDR3 is TGTGCCAGCAGTTTGGTGTCTAGCGGGACCTACAATGAGCAGTTCTTC. Translated, it gives CASSLVSSGTYNEQFF.

This chain connects TRBV27 to TRBJ1-5; D is uncertain. Germline-derived CDR1 and CDR2 are MNHEY and SMNVEV (reference sequence). V was trimmed by 0 bases and J by 6 bases, leaving 12 bases between them. The length of the CDR3 is 15 residues. Here the CDR3 DNA reads TGTGCCAGCAGTTTATCGAGCGGGTTGGGTCAGCCCCAGCATTTT. Its translation is CASSLSSGLGQPQHF.

This clone was counted only a few times. The gene calls are TRBV6-5 and TRBJ1-2; TRBD1 might be the D (6 bases). The CDR3 covers 14 residues. V lost 6 bases and J lost 0, with 11 bases in between. CDR1 and CDR2 (germline): MNHEY, SVGAGI. The CDR3 DNA sequence: TGTGCCAGCAGAACAGGGCGGACTAACTATGGCTACACCTTC. It is translated as CASRTGRTNYGYTF.